The 18 T cell receptor beta chains reported below all come from one sample, sequenced in a study of T cell responses to AZD1222 COVID-19 vaccine. Some clones are missing from TCRdb's copy, which holds only in-frame ones; the method was immunoSEQ multiplex PCR. The sample carries around 110,000 clones, about 90% recorded once. The sample here was peripheral blood, taken on day 0 of AZD1222 vaccination. These receptors all come from an adult in good health.

V gene TRBV5-1 combines with J gene TRBJ2-3; D not resolved. V lost 7 bases and J lost 0, with 12 bases in between. The CDR3 runs to 14 residues. In germline, CDR1 is SGHRS, CDR2 YFSETQ. In DNA form, the CDR3 reads TGCGCCAGCTCCCTGGTGAGGAGCACAGATACGCAGTATTTT. Translated, it gives CASSLVRSTDTQYF.

This sequence joins TRBV13 and TRBJ2-4; D unclear. The CDR3 is 15 amino acids. Germline V gene lookup returns CDR1 PRHDT and CDR2 FYEKMQ (reference sequence). Trimming shortened V by 1 base and J by 3 bases, and 10 bases separated the two germline ends. The CDR3 region has the DNA TGTGCCAGCAGCTTAGTACGGGTCGGCAAAAACATTCAGTACTTC. Translation: CASSLVRVGKNIQYF.

This clone has more than one count but fewer than ten. This chain uses TRBV5-8 with TRBJ2-1; possibly TRBD2 for D (6 bases). The V and J ends lost 3 bases and 3 bases respectively, with 7 bases between them. CDR1 and CDR2 from the germline V gene are SGHTS and YDEGEE. This CDR3 contains 13 residues. The CDR3 reads CASSYSGYNEQFF. CDR3 sequence (DNA): TGTGCCAGCAGCTATAGCGGCTACAATGAGCAGTTCTTC.

The chain has TRBV7-2 and TRBJ1-6; tentatively, D is TRBD1 (6 bases). CDR3 length: 14 residues. Germline V lookup: CDR1 SGHTA, CDR2 FQGNSA. Trimming stripped 5 bases from V and 9 bases from J, with 14 bases between. CDR3 sequence (DNA): TGTGCCAGCAGCCCCCCCGGGGGCCGTTCACCCCTCCACTTT. This codes for CASSPPGGRSPLHF.

The rearrangement uses TRBV10-1 and TRBJ2-3, with 7 nucleotides matching TRBD2. Germline-derived CDR1 and CDR2 are WNHNN and SYGVQD (reference sequence). V lost 7 bases, J lost 3 bases, and 4 bases stayed unmatched. The CDR3 sequence is 13 residues long. The CDR3 region has the DNA TGCGCCAGCACCCCCGGGGGGACAGATACGCAGTATTTT. This gives the protein CASTPGGTDTQYF.

The rearrangement links TRBV5-3 to TRBJ2-7, with 7 bases lining up with TRBD2. TRBV5-3 is flagged as an ORF with uncertain function. The CDR3 spans 14 residues. The V gene end was trimmed by 7 bases and the J gene end by 3 bases; junction bases not matched to a gene: 10. In DNA form, the CDR3 reads TGTGCCAGATCAATTCTAGCGGAGTTCTACGAGCAGTACTTC. This gives the protein CARSILAEFYEQYF.

With respect to this clone: The same CDR3 can be traced to other DNA sequences in this sample. This chain joins TRBV18 and TRBJ1-4; D gene ambiguous. Germline CDR1 KGHSH, CDR2 LQKENI. Trimming pared 2 bases from V and 0 bases from J, leaving 4 bases between. The CDR3 covers 14 residues. CDR3 sequence (DNA): TGTGCCAGCTCACCAACTGCAACTAATGAAAAACTGTTTTTT. Protein: CASSPTATNEKLFF.

The V and J genes are TRBV5-6 and TRBJ2-1; D gene ambiguous. V lost 3 bases and J lost 0, with 19 bases in between. The CDR3 has 18 amino acids. Germline CDR1 and CDR2: SGHDT and YYEEEE. The chain's CDR3 is CASSYDAWTVRSYNEQFF. The CDR3, as DNA: TGTGCCAGCAGCTACGATGCCTGGACGGTTCGCTCCTACAATGAGCAGTTCTTC.

The table lists this clone with a count of one. The CDR3 DNA reads as TGTGCCAGCATTTACAGGGTCTCGAACACTGAAGCTTTCTTT. Translated, it gives CASIYRVSNTEAFF. This rearrangement joins TRBV2 to TRBJ1-1, with D tentatively TRBD1 (6 bases). Trimming stripped 7 bases from V and 1 base from J, with 13 bases between. The CDR3 is 14 amino acids. Germline assignment: CDR1 SNHLY and CDR2 FYNNEI.

The genes are TRBV6-6 and TRBJ1-4; D is possibly TRBD1 (5 bases). This CDR3 has 13 residues. Germline-derived CDR1 and CDR2 are MNHNY and SVGAGI (reference sequence). The CDR3 here is CPPTTTGGEKLFF. CDR3 nucleotide sequence: TGTCCCCCCACCACGACGGGGGGGGAAAAACTGTTTTTT.

The gene calls are TRBV7-3 and TRBJ1-1; the D is unclear. Germline V gene lookup returns CDR1 SGHTA and CDR2 FQGTGA. Between the trimmed V and J ends, which lost 4 bases and 0 bases, there was a span of 6 bases. CDR3 length: 13 amino acids. The CDR3 spells CASSSSMNTEAFF. The CDR3 DNA reads TGTGCCAGCAGCTCATCCATGAACACTGAAGCTTTCTTT.

The chain uses TRBV28 and TRBJ2-1; 7 nucleotides line up with TRBD2. Germline CDR1 is MDHEN and CDR2 is SYDVKM. V gave up 5 bases and J gave up 11 bases; unmatched junction bases: 6. This CDR3 spans 12 amino acids. CDR3 coding DNA: TGTGCCAGCAGTAAAACTAGCGCGAAGCAGTTCTTC. Translated, it gives CASSKTSAKQFF.

The chain has TRBV12-5 and TRBJ2-1, with 11 bases lining up with TRBD1. The germline V gene encodes CDR1 LGHNT and CDR2 FRNRAP. CDR3 length: 14 residues. V dropped 5 bases and J dropped 4; count of bases not matched to a gene: 1. The CDR3, as DNA: TGTGCTAGTGGTGGGACAGGGGGTTACAATGAGCAGTTCTTC. Encoded protein: CASGGTGGYNEQFF.

V usage is TRBV5-1 and J usage is TRBJ1-1, with a tentative D call TRBD1 (5 bases). This CDR3 comprises 17 residues. V lost 3 bases to trimming and J lost 0 bases, with 18 bases between them. From germline, CDR1 is SGHRS and CDR2 YFSETQ. The CDR3 bases are TGCGCCAGCAGCTCCTCCCACGCCAGGGTGATGAACACTGAAGCTTTCTTT. It yields the protein CASSSSHARVMNTEAFF.

The CDR3 protein is CAITTGVAGNTIYF. The CDR3 nucleotides read TGTGCCATCACGACAGGGGTGGCGGGAAACACCATATATTTT. V usage is TRBV28 and J usage is TRBJ1-3; 8 bases line up with TRBD1. Germline V gives CDR1 MDHEN, CDR2 SYDVKM. The CDR3 has 14 amino acids. With 10 bases clipped from V and 4 bases from J, the junction kept 9 bases outside the gene matches. Together with reference TRBV28 and TRBJ1-3, the CDR3 gives the full variable domain: DVKVTQSSRYLVKRTGEKVFLECVQDMDHENMFWYRQDPGLGLRLIYFSYDVKMKEKGDIPEGYSVSREKKERFSLILESASTNQTSMYLCAITTGVAGNTIYFGEGSWLTVV.

The V call is TRBV19, the J call TRBJ1-1; perhaps TRBD1 as D (5 bases). V was cut by 6 bases and J by 1 base, with 9 bases left in between. This CDR3 contains 13 residues. The germline gives CDR1 LNHDA, CDR2 SQIVND (reference sequence). Here the CDR3 DNA reads TGTGCCAGTAGGGTCAGGGAGAACACTGAAGCTTTCTTT. Translating gives CASRVRENTEAFF.

The chain combines TRBV15 with TRBJ2-5; possible D gene TRBD1, 5 bases. CDR3 length: 16 amino acids. CDR1 and CDR2 from the germline V gene are LNHNV and YYDKDF (reference sequence). The V and J ends lost 3 bases and 3 bases respectively, with 17 bases between them. The CDR3 is CATSSGAGRWEETQYF. CDR3 in DNA: TGTGCCACCAGCAGTGGGGCTGGCAGGTGGGAAGAGACCCAGTACTTC.

The chain carries TRBV12-3 or TRBV12-4 and TRBJ1-4; D not resolved. Trimming pared 5 bases from V and 8 bases from J, leaving 12 bases between. There are 13 residues in the CDR3. The CDR3 loop is CASSTLPGEKLFF. The CDR3 DNA reads as TGTGCCAGCAGTACCCTACCCGGGGAAAAACTGTTTTTT.